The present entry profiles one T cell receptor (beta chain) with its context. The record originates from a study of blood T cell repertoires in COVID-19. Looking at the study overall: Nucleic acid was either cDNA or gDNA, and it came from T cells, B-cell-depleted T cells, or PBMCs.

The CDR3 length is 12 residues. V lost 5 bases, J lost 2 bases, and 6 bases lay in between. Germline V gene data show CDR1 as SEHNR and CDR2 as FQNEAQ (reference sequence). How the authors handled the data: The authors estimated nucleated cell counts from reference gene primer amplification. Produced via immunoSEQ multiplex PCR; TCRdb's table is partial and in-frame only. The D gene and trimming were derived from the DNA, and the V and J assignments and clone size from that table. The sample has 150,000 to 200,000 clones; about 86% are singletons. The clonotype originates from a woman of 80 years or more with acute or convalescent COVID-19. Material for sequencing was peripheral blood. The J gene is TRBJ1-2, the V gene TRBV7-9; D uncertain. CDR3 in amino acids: CASSLVNYGYTF. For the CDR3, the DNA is TGTGCCAGCAGCCTCGTCAACTATGGCTACACCTTC. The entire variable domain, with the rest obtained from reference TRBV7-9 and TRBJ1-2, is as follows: DTGVSQNPRHKITKRGQNVTFRCDPISEHNRLYWYRQTLGQGPEFLTYFQNEAQLEKSRLLSDRFSAERPKGSFSTLEIQRTEQGDSAMYLCASSLVNYGYTFGSGTRLTVV.